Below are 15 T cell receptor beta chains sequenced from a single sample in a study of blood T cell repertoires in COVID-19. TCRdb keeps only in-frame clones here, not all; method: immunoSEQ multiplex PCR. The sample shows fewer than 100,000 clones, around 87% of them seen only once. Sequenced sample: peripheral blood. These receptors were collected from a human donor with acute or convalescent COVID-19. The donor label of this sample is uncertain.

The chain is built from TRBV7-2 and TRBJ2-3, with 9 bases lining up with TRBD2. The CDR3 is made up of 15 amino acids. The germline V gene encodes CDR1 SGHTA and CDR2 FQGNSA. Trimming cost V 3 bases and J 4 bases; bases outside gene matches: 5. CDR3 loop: CASSFSGGGADTQYF. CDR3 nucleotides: TGTGCCAGCAGCTTTTCGGGCGGGGGGGCAGATACGCAGTATTTT.

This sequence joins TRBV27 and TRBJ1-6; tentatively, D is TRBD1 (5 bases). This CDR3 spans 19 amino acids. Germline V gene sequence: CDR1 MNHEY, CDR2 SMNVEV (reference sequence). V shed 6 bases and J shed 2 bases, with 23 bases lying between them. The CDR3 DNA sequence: TGTGCCAGCAGAGAGCCCCTGGATGACAGCCTCCCCTATAATTCACCCCTCCACTTT. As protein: CASREPLDDSLPYNSPLHF.

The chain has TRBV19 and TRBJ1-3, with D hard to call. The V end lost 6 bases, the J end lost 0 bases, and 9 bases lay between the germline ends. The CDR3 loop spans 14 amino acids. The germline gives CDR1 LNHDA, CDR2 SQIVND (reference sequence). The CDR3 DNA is TGTGCCAGTAGCGTGTGGAGCTCTGGAAACACCATATATTTT. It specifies CASSVWSSGNTIYF.

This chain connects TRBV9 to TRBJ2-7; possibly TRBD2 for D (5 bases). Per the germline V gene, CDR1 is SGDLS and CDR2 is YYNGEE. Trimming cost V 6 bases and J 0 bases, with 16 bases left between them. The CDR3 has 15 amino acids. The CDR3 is CASTKPDWSSYEQYF. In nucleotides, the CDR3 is TGTGCCAGCACTAAACCGGACTGGAGCTCCTACGAGCAGTACTTC.

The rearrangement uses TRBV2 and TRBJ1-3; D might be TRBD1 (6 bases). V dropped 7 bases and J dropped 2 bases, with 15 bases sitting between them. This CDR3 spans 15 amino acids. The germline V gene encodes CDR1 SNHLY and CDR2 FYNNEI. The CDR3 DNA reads TGTGCCAGCACCTTGCTGACAGGTACTGGAAACACCATATATTTT. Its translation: CASTLLTGTGNTIYF.

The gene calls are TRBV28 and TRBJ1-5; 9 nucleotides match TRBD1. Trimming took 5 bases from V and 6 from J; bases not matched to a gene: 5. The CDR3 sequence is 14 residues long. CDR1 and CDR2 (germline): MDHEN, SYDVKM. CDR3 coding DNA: TGTGCCAGCAGTACCGTACAGGGGGCTCAGCCCCAGCATTTT. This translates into CASSTVQGAQPQHF.

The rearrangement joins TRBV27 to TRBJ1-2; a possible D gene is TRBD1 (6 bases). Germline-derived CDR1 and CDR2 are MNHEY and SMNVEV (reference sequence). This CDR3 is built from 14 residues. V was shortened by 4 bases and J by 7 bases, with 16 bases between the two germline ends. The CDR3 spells CASSSTGGAGGYTF. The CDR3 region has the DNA TGTGCCAGCAGTTCGACGGGGGGGGCTGGTGGCTACACCTTC.

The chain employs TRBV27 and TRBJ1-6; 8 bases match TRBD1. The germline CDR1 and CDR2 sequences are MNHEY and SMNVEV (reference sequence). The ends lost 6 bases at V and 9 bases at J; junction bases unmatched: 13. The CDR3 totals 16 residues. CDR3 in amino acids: CASRTDRQGLSSPLHF. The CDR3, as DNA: TGTGCCAGCAGGACCGACCGACAGGGGCTAAGTTCACCCCTCCACTTT.

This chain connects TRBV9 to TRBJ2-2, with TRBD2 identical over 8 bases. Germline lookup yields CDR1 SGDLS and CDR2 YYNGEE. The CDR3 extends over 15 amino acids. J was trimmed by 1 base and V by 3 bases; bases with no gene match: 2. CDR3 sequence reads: CASSGGLGNTGELFF. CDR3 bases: TGTGCCAGCAGCGGGGGACTAGGGAACACCGGGGAGCTGTTTTTT.

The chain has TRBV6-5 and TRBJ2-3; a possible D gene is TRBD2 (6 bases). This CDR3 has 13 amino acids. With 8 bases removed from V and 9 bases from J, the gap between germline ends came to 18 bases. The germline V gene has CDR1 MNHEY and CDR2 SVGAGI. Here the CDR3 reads CASGGLGGSTQYF. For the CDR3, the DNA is TGTGCCAGCGGGGGACTCGGCGGGTCGACGCAGTATTTT.

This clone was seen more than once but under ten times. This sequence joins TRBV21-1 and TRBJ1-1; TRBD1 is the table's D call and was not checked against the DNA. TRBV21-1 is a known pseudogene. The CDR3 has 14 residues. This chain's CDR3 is CASSTTGGGTEAFF. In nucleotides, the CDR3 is TGTGCCAGCAGCACGACAGGGGGAGGGACTGAAGCTTTCTTT.

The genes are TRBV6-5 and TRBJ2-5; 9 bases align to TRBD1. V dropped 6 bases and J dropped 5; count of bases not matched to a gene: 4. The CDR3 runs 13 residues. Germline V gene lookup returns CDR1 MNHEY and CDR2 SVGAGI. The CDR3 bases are TGTGCCAGCAGGGGGACAGGGCGGGAGACCCAGTACTTC. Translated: CASRGTGRETQYF.

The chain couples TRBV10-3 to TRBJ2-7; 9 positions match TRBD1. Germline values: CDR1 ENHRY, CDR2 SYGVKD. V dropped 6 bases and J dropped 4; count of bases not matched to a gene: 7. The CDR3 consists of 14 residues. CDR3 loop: CAIRGDRGDYEQYF. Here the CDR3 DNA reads TGTGCCATCAGGGGTGACAGGGGGGATTACGAGCAGTACTTC.

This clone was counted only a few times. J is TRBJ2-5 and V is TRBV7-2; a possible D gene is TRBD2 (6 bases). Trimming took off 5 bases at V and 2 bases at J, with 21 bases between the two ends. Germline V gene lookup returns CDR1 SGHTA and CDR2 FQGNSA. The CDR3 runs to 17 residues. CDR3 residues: CASSPAGTPTTQETQYF. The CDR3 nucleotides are TGTGCCAGCAGCCCAGCCGGGACTCCAACCACACAAGAGACCCAGTACTTC.

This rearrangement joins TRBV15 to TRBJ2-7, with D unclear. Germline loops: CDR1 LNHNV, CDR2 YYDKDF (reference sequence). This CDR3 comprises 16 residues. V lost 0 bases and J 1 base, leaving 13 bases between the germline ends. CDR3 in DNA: TGTGCCACCAGCAGAGATGGTGGTATCCTATCCTACGAGCAGTACTTC. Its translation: CATSRDGGILSYEQYF.